Sequencing of this T cell receptor beta chain was carried out in a study of T-cell reconstitution after alpha-beta-depleted transplantation in children. The study's findings and limits: Roughly two months post-transplant, alpha-beta T cells reportedly originated from several hundred graft clones that had expanded. T-cell counts and diversity at one year following transplant were attributed mainly to newly produced T cells.

Preparation of the TCRbeta library was carried out with unique molecular identifiers. Using its own MiXCR run on the PCR reads, TCRdb lists one record per CDR3 protein. This table has roughly 150,000 distinct CDR3 sequences, 11% appearing once. This clonotype was counted at least ten times. As yet, its antigen is unknown. V was shortened by 6 bases and J by 1 base, with 11 bases between the two germline ends. The CDR3 runs to 14 residues. The sample in question was PBMCs, obtained before TCRalphabeta/CD19-depleted stem cell transplant. The TCR comes from a boy aged 2-15 years with acute myeloid leukemia, due to receive a stem cell transplant. V gene TRBV12-3 or TRBV12-4 combines with J gene TRBJ2-3; a weak D match, TRBD2 (5 bases). This chain's CDR3 is CASRPTRRTDTQYF. In DNA, the CDR3 is TGTGCCAGCAGACCCACTAGACGCACAGATACGCAGTATTTT.